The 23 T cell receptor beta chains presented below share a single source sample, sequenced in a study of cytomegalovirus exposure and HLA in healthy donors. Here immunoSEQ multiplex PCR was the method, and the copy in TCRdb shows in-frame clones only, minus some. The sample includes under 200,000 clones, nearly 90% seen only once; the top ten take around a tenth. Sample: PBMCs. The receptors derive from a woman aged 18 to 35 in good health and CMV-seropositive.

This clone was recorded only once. DNA for the CDR3: TGTGCCAGCAGTGAACGGACAGGGAGAAAAGATACGCAGTATTTT. Translating it yields CASSERTGRKDTQYF. The rearrangement joins TRBV2 to TRBJ2-3; 8 bases map to TRBD1. The germline CDR1 and CDR2 sequences are SNHLY and FYNNEI. The CDR3 is made up of 15 amino acids. V gave up 2 bases and J gave up 5 bases; unmatched junction bases: 6.

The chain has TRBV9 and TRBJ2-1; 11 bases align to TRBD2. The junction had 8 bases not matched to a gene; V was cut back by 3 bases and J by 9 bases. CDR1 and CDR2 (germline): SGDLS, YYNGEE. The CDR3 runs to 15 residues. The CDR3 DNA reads TGTGCCAGCAGCGACCTTAGCGGGAGGGCGGCTGAGCAGTTCTTC. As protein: CASSDLSGRAAEQFF.

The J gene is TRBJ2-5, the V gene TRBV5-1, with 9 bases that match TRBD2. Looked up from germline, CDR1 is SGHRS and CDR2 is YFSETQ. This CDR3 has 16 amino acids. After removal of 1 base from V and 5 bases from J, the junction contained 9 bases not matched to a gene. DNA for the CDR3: TGCGCCAGCAGCTTGCTTTTGGCGGGAGGGCAGGAGACCCAGTACTTC. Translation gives CASSLLLAGGQETQYF. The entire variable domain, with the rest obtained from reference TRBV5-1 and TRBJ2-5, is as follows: KAGVTQTPRYLIKTRGQQVTLSCSPISGHRSVSWYQQTPGQGLQFLFEYFSETQRNKGNFPGRFSGRQFSNSRSEMNVSTLELGDSALYLCASSLLLAGGQETQYFGPGTRLLVL.

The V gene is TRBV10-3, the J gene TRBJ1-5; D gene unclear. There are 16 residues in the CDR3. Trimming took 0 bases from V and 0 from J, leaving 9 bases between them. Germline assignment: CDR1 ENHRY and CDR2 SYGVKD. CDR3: CAISESTADSNQPQHF. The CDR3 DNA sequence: TGTGCCATCAGTGAGTCTACAGCGGATAGCAATCAGCCCCAGCATTTT.

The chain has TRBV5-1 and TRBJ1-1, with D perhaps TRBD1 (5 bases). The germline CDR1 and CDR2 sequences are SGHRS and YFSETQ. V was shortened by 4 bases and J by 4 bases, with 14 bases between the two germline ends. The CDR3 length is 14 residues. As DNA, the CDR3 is TGCGCCAGCAGCAGTTCAGGGTGGGGCACTGAAGCTTTCTTT. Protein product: CASSSSGWGTEAFF.

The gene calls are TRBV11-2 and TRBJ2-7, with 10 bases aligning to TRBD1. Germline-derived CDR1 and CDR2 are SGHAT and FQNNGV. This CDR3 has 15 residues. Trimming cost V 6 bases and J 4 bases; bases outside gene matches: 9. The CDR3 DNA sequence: TGTGCCAGCAGTCGTCCCGGGACAGGGGATTACGAGCAGTACTTC. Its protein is CASSRPGTGDYEQYF.

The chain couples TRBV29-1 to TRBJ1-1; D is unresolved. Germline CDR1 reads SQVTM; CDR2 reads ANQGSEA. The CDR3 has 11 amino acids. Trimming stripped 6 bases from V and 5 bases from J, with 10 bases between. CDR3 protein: CSVGAVTEAFF. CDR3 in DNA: TGCAGCGTCGGCGCGGTTACTGAAGCTTTCTTT.

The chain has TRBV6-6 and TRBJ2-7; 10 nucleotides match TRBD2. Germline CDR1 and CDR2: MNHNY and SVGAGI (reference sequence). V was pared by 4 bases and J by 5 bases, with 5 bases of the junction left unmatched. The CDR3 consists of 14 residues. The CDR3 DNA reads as TGTGCCAGCAGTTCTAGCGGGAGAGGCGACGAGCAGTACTTC. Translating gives CASSSSGRGDEQYF.

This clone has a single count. The CDR3 DNA follows: TGCGCCAGCAGCCAAGAGGAGGAGAAAAACTACGAGCAGTACTTC. Amino acids: CASSQEEEKNYEQYF. V usage is TRBV4-1 and J usage is TRBJ2-7; D is perhaps TRBD2 (5 bases). The CDR3 is made up of 15 amino acids. CDR1 is MGHRA and CDR2 is YSYEKL in the germline V gene. Trimming shortened V by 0 bases and J by 3 bases, and 12 bases separated the two germline ends.

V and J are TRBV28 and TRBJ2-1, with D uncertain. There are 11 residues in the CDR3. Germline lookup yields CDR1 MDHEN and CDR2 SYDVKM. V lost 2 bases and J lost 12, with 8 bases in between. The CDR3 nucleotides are TGTGCCAGCAGTTTAGGCCAAGTGCAGTTCTTC. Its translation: CASSLGQVQFF.

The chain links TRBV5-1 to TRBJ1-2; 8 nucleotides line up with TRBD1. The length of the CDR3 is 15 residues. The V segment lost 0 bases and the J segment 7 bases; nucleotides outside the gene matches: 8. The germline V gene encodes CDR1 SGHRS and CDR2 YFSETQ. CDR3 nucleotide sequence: TGCGCCAGCAGCTTGGCCCCGGGACAGGCGTTTGGCTACACCTTC. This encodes CASSLAPGQAFGYTF. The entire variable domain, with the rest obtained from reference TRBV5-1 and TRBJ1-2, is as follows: KAGVTQTPRYLIKTRGQQVTLSCSPISGHRSVSWYQQTPGQGLQFLFEYFSETQRNKGNFPGRFSGRQFSNSRSEMNVSTLELGDSALYLCASSLAPGQAFGYTFGSGTRLTVV.

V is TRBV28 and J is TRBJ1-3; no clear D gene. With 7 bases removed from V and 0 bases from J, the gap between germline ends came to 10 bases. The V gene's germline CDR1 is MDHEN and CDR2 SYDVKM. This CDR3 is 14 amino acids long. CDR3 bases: TGTGCCAGCACCCAGCGGGGCTCTGGAAACACCATATATTTT. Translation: CASTQRGSGNTIYF.

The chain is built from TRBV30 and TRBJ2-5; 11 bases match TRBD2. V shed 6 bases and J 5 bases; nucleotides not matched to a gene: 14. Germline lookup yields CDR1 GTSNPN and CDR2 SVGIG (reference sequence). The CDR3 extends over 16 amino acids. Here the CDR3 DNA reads TGTGCCTGCGACGTTAGCGGGAGGGCCCTCGGGGAGACCCAGTACTTC. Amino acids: CACDVSGRALGETQYF.

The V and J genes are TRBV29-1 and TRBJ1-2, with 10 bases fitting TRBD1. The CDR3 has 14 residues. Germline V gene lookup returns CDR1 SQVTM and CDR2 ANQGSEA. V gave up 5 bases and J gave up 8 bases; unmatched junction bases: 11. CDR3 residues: CSVIRDRGEFGYTF. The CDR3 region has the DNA TGCAGCGTTATCCGGGACAGGGGAGAATTCGGCTACACCTTC. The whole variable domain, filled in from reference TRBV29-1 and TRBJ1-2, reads SAVISQKPSRDICQRGTSLTIQCQVDSQVTMMFWYRQQPGQSLTLIATANQGSEATYESGFVIDKFPISRPNLTFSTLTVSNMSPEDSSIYLCSVIRDRGEFGYTFGSGTRLTVV.

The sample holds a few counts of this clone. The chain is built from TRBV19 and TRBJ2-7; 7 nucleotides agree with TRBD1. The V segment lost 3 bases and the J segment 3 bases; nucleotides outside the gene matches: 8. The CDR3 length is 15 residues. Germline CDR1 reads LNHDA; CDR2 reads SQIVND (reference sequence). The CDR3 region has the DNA TGTGCCAGTAGTATTATGACAGGGTCAATCTACGAGCAGTACTTC. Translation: CASSIMTGSIYEQYF.

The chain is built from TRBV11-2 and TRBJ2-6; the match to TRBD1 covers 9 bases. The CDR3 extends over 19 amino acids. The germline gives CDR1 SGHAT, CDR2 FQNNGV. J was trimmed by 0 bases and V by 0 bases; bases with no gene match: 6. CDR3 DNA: TGTGCCAGCAGCTTAGATTACAGGGGGCCGGGCTCTGGGGCCAACGTCCTGACTTTC. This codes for CASSLDYRGPGSGANVLTF.

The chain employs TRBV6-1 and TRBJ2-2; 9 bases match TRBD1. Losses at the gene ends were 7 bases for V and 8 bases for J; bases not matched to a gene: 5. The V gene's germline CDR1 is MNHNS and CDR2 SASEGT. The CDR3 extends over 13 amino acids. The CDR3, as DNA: TGTGCCAGCAACGAACAGGGGGCGGGGGAGCTGTTTTTT. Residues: CASNEQGAGELFF.

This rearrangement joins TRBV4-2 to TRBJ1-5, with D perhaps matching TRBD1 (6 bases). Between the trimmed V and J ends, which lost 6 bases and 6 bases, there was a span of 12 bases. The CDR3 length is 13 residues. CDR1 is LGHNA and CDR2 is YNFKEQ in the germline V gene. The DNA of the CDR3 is TGTGCCAGCAGTAAGGGGGACGGTCAGCCCCAGCATTTT. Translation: CASSKGDGQPQHF.

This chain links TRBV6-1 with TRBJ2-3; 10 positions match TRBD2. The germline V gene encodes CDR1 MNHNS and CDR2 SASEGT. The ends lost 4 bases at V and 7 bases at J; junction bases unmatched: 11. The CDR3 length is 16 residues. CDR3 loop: CASSVESSGRGYTQYF. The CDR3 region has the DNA TGTGCCAGCAGTGTTGAGTCTAGCGGGAGAGGGTATACGCAGTATTTT.

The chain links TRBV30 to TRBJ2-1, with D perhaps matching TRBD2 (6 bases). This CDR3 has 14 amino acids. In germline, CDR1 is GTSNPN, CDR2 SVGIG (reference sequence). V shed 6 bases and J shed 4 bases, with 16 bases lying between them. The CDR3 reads CACNLAGLYNEQFF. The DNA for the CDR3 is TGTGCCTGTAACCTCGCGGGGCTTTACAATGAGCAGTTCTTC.

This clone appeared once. The CDR3 coding sequence is TGTGCCAGCACCAGACTAGCGGGACTGAACAATGAGCAGTTCTTC. Protein sequence: CASTRLAGLNNEQFF. The V gene is TRBV9, the J gene TRBJ2-1, with 11 bases aligning to TRBD2. Germline-derived CDR1 and CDR2 are SGDLS and YYNGEE. The CDR3 has 15 amino acids. J was trimmed by 5 bases and V by 6 bases; bases with no gene match: 7.

The DNA of the CDR3 is TGTGCCAGCAGCTTTGAGTTAAATTTTGAAAAACTGTTTTTT. Amino acid sequence: CASSFELNFEKLFF. This chain uses TRBV11-2 with TRBJ1-4, with D uncertain. The CDR3 sequence is 14 residues long. The V gene lost 3 bases and the J gene lost 7 bases, with 12 bases spanning the gap. Germline CDR1 and CDR2: SGHAT and FQNNGV. Based on the CDR3 plus reference TRBV11-2 and TRBJ1-4, the full variable domain is EAGVAQSPRYKIIEKRQSVAFWCNPISGHATLYWYQQILGQGPKLLIQFQNNGVVDDSQLPKDRFSAERLKGVDSTLKIQPAKLEDSAVYLCASSFELNFEKLFFGSGTQLSVL.

Written as DNA, the CDR3 is TGTGCCAGCTCACCTGGGACAGTCAATGAGCAGTTCTTC. It specifies CASSPGTVNEQFF. The rearrangement links TRBV18 to TRBJ2-1; 7 positions agree with TRBD1. This CDR3 is 13 amino acids long. Germline CDR1 reads KGHSH; CDR2 reads LQKENI. V shed 3 bases, J shed 6 bases, and the junction held 2 bases outside the gene matches.